The 10 T cell receptor beta chains presented below share a single source sample, sequenced in a study of blood T cell repertoires in COVID-19. Profiling relied on immunoSEQ multiplex PCR, and the TCRdb table lists in-frame clones only, not all of them. The sample lists 210,000 or so clones, 89% occurring once. Material: peripheral blood. All receptors come from a woman aged 40 to 50 with acute or convalescent COVID-19.

The rearrangement uses TRBV11-1 and TRBJ1-1, with D perhaps matching TRBD1 (6 bases). V lost 5 bases and J 1 base, leaving 14 bases between the germline ends. Looked up from germline, CDR1 is SGHAT and CDR2 is FQDESV (reference sequence). The CDR3 sequence is 15 residues long. CDR3: CASSPWGHTNTEAFF. The DNA for the CDR3 is TGTGCCAGCAGCCCATGGGGACATACGAACACTGAAGCTTTCTTT.

The chain joins TRBV7-9 to TRBJ1-4, with no clear D. Per germline, CDR1 SEHNR and CDR2 FQNEAQ (reference sequence). The CDR3 loop spans 14 amino acids. Trimming cost V 5 bases and J 2 bases, with 9 bases left between them. The CDR3, as DNA: TGTGCCAGCAGCCCGGAGACGACTAATGAAAAACTGTTTTTT. It translates to CASSPETTNEKLFF. The full variable domain, completed using reference TRBV7-9 and TRBJ1-4, is DTGVSQNPRHKITKRGQNVTFRCDPISEHNRLYWYRQTLGQGPEFLTYFQNEAQLEKSRLLSDRFSAERPKGSFSTLEIQRTEQGDSAMYLCASSPETTNEKLFFGSGTQLSVL.

J is TRBJ1-2 and V is TRBV12-3 or TRBV12-4, with D tentatively TRBD1 (5 bases). The CDR3 contains 11 residues. V was trimmed by 2 bases and J by 8 bases, leaving 6 bases between them. CDR3 sequence (DNA): TGTGCCAGCAGTTTAAGGGGCGGCTACACCTTC. This codes for CASSLRGGYTF.

The DNA of the CDR3 is TGTGCCACCAGCAGAGATTATGAGGGAGGCGGGGACTATGGCTACACCTTC. This encodes CATSRDYEGGGDYGYTF. The V gene is TRBV15, the J gene TRBJ1-2, with D unresolved. V was shortened by 0 bases and J by 3 bases, with 17 bases between the two germline ends. The CDR3 covers 17 residues. The V gene's germline CDR1 is LNHNV and CDR2 YYDKDF (reference sequence). Supplemented by reference TRBV15 and TRBJ1-2, the full variable domain reads DAMVIQNPRYQVTQFGKPVTLSCSQTLNHNVMYWYQQKSSQAPKLLFHYYDKDFNNEADTPDNFQSRRPNTSFCFLDIRSPGLGDTAMYLCATSRDYEGGGDYGYTFGSGTRLTVV.

In this sample, this clone turned up once. The J gene is TRBJ1-1, the V gene TRBV14; no clear D. Per germline, CDR1 SGHDN and CDR2 FVKESK. The V end was cut by 4 bases, the J end by 3 bases, with 18 bases between. CDR3 length: 16 residues. This chain's CDR3 is CASSPFGQRADTEAFF. For the CDR3, the DNA is TGTGCCAGCAGCCCGTTTGGGCAGCGAGCGGACACTGAAGCTTTCTTT. The full variable domain, with the rest looked up from reference TRBV14 and TRBJ1-1, is EAGVTQFPSHSVIEKGQTVTLRCDPISGHDNLYWYRRVMGKEIKFLLHFVKESKQDESGMPNNRFLAERTGGTYSTLKVQPAELEDSGVYFCASSPFGQRADTEAFFGQGTRLTVV.

The chain recombines TRBV25-1 with TRBJ1-4; D is undetermined. V was shortened by 1 base and J by 7 bases, with 10 bases between the two germline ends. This CDR3 comprises 14 residues. In germline, CDR1 is MGHDK, CDR2 SYGVNS. This CDR3 is CASSESGSGEKLFF. The CDR3 DNA reads as TGTGCCAGCAGTGAATCGGGGTCTGGTGAAAAACTGTTTTTT.

The chain carries TRBV20-1 and TRBJ2-3, with no clear D. The CDR3 has 13 residues. V gave up 3 bases and J gave up 8 bases, with 15 bases separating them. Germline CDR1 DFQATT, CDR2 SNEGSKA (reference sequence). The CDR3 loop reads CSASGPGPGTQYF. In DNA form, the CDR3 reads TGCAGTGCTAGTGGTCCTGGGCCAGGTACGCAGTATTTT.

V gene TRBV2 combines with J gene TRBJ1-4; D is possibly TRBD1 (6 bases). The CDR3 extends over 14 amino acids. Germline CDR1 reads SNHLY; CDR2 reads FYNNEI. Trimming removed 6 bases at V and 7 bases at J, with 15 bases between. The CDR3 DNA reads as TGTGCCAGCAGATTAACAGGGATGAGTGAAAAACTGTTTTTT. This sequence encodes CASRLTGMSEKLFF.

V gene TRBV6-5 combines with J gene TRBJ2-1; the match to TRBD1 covers 8 bases. The trim removed 6 bases at V and 8 bases at J, leaving 9 bases unmatched. The CDR3 loop spans 14 amino acids. Germline assignment: CDR1 MNHEY and CDR2 SVGAGI. In nucleotides, the CDR3 is TGTGCCAGCAGGGCAAGGACAGGGAAGGATGAGCAGTTCTTC. It encodes CASRARTGKDEQFF.

The V and J genes are TRBV6-6 and TRBJ1-5; D is unresolved. Germline V CDR1 and CDR2: MNHNY, SVGAGI (reference sequence). The CDR3 runs 15 residues. Trimming removed 0 bases at V and 0 bases at J, with 6 bases between. The CDR3 reads CASSYSRYSNQPQHF. As DNA, the CDR3 is TGTGCCAGCAGTTACTCGAGATATAGCAATCAGCCCCAGCATTTT.